This TCR beta chain was retrieved from a study of OX40 agonist ivuxolimab in advanced cancers. Study-level background: An agonistic anti-OX40 (CD134) antibody, ivuxolimab, was used to treat the patients.

This clone was found a few times. Germline V CDR1 and CDR2: SGHDT, YYEEEE. CDR3 length: 16 residues. The ends lost 7 bases at V and 1 base at J; junction bases unmatched: 11. Repertoires were generated with immunoSEQ multiplex PCR, while TCRdb's copy carries only in-frame clones and drops some. The sample consists of about 96,000 clones, approximately 84% of them appearing once. The genes are TRBV5-6 and TRBJ1-3, with TRBD1 matching over 7 bases. Sequencing was performed on CD4+ or CD8+ T cells sorted from blood, taken in a trial of the OX40 agonist ivuxolimab. The origin of this receptor is an adult with an advanced solid tumor such as melanoma, head and neck, liver or kidney cancer. CDR3 amino acids: CASGTAGNPSGNTIYF. The CDR3 nucleotides read TGTGCCAGCGGGACAGCTGGCAACCCTTCTGGAAACACCATATATTTT. The entire variable domain, with the rest obtained from reference TRBV5-6 and TRBJ1-3, is as follows: DAGVTQSPTHLIKTRGQQVTLRCSPKSGHDTVSWYQQALGQGPQFIFQYYEEEERQRGNFPDRFSGHQFPNYSSELNVNALLLGDSALYLCASGTAGNPSGNTIYFGEGSWLTVV.